Listed below are T cell receptor beta chains from one sample, sequenced in a study of T-cell memory formation after mild COVID-19. A single record per CDR3 protein comes from TCRdb applying MiXCR to the 5' RACE reads. The data show under 700,000 distinct CDR3 sequences, roughly 20% seen once. The sample comprised PBMCs or a T cell subset sorted from them (not recorded which). The origin of the receptors is an adult woman who had mild COVID-19 (a few samples of this study predate the infection). Cell type and time point are not known. Both conserved end residues are part of each CDR3. The D gene is left open where the match is weak. Where a row states a size, it is once, few, many or the class of an expanded clone; other rows omit it.

j_call d_call v_call clone_size cdr3_nt cdr3_aa
TRBJ1-2 . TRBV10-3 few TGTGCCATCAGTGCGTTGGCAGGCTCCTATGGCTACACCTTC CAISALAGSYGYTF
TRBJ1-5 . TRBV7-2 few TGTGCCAGCAGCGGTGACTCAAACAGGAGTGATCAGCCCCAGCATTTT CASSGDSNRSDQPQHF
TRBJ2-3 . TRBV2 few TGTGCCAGCAGGCCTACTGGGACAGATACGCAGTATTTT CASRPTGTDTQYF
TRBJ1-1 . TRBV10-2 few TGCGCCAGCAGTCTATACTCCACTGAAGCTTTCTTT CASSLYSTEAFF
TRBJ2-3 . TRBV6-1 . TGTGCCAGCAGATTTACGGGAGATTATACGCAGTATTTT CASRFTGDYTQYF
TRBJ2-1 TRBD2 TRBV20-1 . TGCAGTGCTAGCGATCGGACTAGCGGCCCGAAGGCTAATGAGCAGTTCTTC CSASDRTSGPKANEQFF
TRBJ1-1 . TRBV5-5 . TGTGCCAGCAGCGTCATCATCAGGGTCAACACTGAAGCTTTCTTT CASSVIIRVNTEAFF
TRBJ1-4 TRBD1 TRBV7-9 few TGTGCCAGCAGCCCCCTCCCGGGACAGGGAAATGAAAAACTGTTTTTT CASSPLPGQGNEKLFF
TRBJ2-7 . TRBV6-5 few TGTGCCACCCAGGGGTACGGGACCGACCCCTACGAGCAGTACTTC CATQGYGTDPYEQYF
TRBJ1-2 . TRBV6-2/TRBV6-3 . TGTGCCAGCAGTTTCCAACCGAGATGGGACATCGCTAACTATGGCTACACCTTC CASSFQPRWDIANYGYTF
TRBJ2-5 . TRBV6-5 . TGTGCCAGCTGGGATGAGGTCGGAGAGACCCAGTACTTC CASWDEVGETQYF
TRBJ2-2 . TRBV25-1 . TGTGCCAGCAGTGTCTTAGGGTCCGGGGAGCTGTTTTTT CASSVLGSGELFF
TRBJ2-1 . TRBV9 . TGTGCCAGCAGCGTACGGGGTGGGGTGGCCAATGAGCAGTTCTTC CASSVRGGVANEQFF
TRBJ2-2 . TRBV6-5 . TGTGCCAGCAGTCATAGAACCGGGGAGCTGTTTTTT CASSHRTGELFF
TRBJ1-2 . TRBV7-9 . TGTGCCAGCAGCTTGGTATCGCCGGCAGCCTATGGCTACACCTTC CASSLVSPAAYGYTF
TRBJ2-7 TRBD2 TRBV7-2 few TGTGCCAGCAGCTTAGACGGCGGGAGTCCCTACGAGCAGTACTTC CASSLDGGSPYEQYF
TRBJ2-2 . TRBV30 . TGTGCCTGGAGTACCGGGGCCCGAACCGGGGAGCTGTTTTTT CAWSTGARTGELFF
TRBJ2-7 . TRBV4-1 many TGCGCCAGCAGCCAAGATTCGGGCTACGAGCAGTACTTC CASSQDSGYEQYF
TRBJ2-1 TRBD1 TRBV10-3 many TGTGCCATCAGTGCAAAGGGGGCGGACAATGAGCAGTTCTTC CAISAKGADNEQFF
TRBJ2-6 . TRBV24-1 few TGTGCCACCAGTGATTACAGGGCCGGGGCCAACGTCCTGACTTTC CATSDYRAGANVLTF
TRBJ2-2 TRBD2 TRBV28 . TGTGCCAGCAGTCAAGCGGGAGCTGGGACCGGGGAGCTGTTTTTT CASSQAGAGTGELFF
TRBJ2-6 . TRBV24-1 . TGTGCCACCAGTGATTTTAACGGGGAACGCTCTGGGGCCAACGTCCTGACTTTC CATSDFNGERSGANVLTF
TRBJ1-1 . TRBV29-1 . TGCAGCGTTGAAGAGGCAGGAGGAACTGAAGCTTTCTTT CSVEEAGGTEAFF
TRBJ1-1 . TRBV2 few TGTGCCAGCAGCAAAGGGGGTGGGAACACTGAAGCTTTCTTT CASSKGGGNTEAFF
TRBJ2-3 TRBD1 TRBV4-3 . TGCGCCAGCAGCCAAGGGACAGGGGATCTCGCAGATACGCAGTATTTT CASSQGTGDLADTQYF
TRBJ1-1 . TRBV2 . TGTGCCAGCAGTGAAAGTGAGGTGAACACTGAAGCTTTCTTT CASSESEVNTEAFF
TRBJ1-1 . TRBV6-5 many TGTGCCAGCAGCTATTCCAGGAACACTGAAGCTTTCTTT CASSYSRNTEAFF
TRBJ2-2 . TRBV27 . . CASKMTSGLTGELFFF
TRBJ2-1 . TRBV7-6 many TGTGCCAGCAGCTTAGGGCCCCTCAATGAGCAGTTCTTC CASSLGPLNEQFF
TRBJ1-4 TRBD1 TRBV12-3/TRBV12-4 few TGTGCCAGCAGTCCAGGGGGCGGGAATGAAAAACTGTTTTTT CASSPGGGNEKLFF
TRBJ2-7 . TRBV5-1 few TGCGCCAGCAGCTTGGCAGACGAGCAGTACTTC CASSLADEQYF
TRBJ1-1 TRBD1 TRBV11-2 . TGTGCCAGCAGCTTAGAACGAGTGACAGGGAGGGTGGCTGAAGCTTTCTTT CASSLERVTGRVAEAFF
TRBJ1-5 . TRBV4-1 . TGCGCCAGCAGCCGAGCCACCGGGAAAGAGAGTCAGCCCCAGCATTTT CASSRATGKESQPQHF
TRBJ2-7 . TRBV6-2/TRBV6-3 few TGTGCCAGCAGTTCCTCCGACACCATCTACTACGAGCAGTACTTC CASSSSDTIYYEQYF
TRBJ2-7 . TRBV7-2 . TGTGCCAGCAGCTTAGCGCGGGTCACCTACGAGCAGTACTTC CASSLARVTYEQYF
TRBJ2-1 . TRBV7-2 . TGTGCCAGCAGCTCCTCGACGATGGATTACAATGAGCAGTTCTTC CASSSSTMDYNEQFF
TRBJ2-5 . TRBV29-1 . TGCAGCGTCGGGGGTTTGGAGACCCAGTACTTC CSVGGLETQYF
TRBJ1-1 . TRBV5-6 . TGTGCCAGCAGCTTGCAAGGTCCCGGCGCTGAAGCTTTCTTT CASSLQGPGAEAFF
TRBJ1-4 . TRBV20-1 . TGCAGTGCTAGTGAGAAAAAACTGTTTTTT CSASEKKLFF
TRBJ2-7 . TRBV7-2 few TGTGCCAGCAGCTTAGGGGCTAGCACCAGCTACGAGCAGTACTTC CASSLGASTSYEQYF